This TCR beta chain was recovered during a study of Ad26.COV2.S vaccination and SARS-CoV-2 variants. About the research overall: Donor got 5x10^10 or 1x10^11 viral particles of Ad26.COV2.S.

Assay: immunoSEQ multiplex PCR; the TCRdb copy retains only in-frame clones and omits some. Of roughly 330,000 clones detected, about 90% appear once; the ten largest clones hold about 5%. Stated treatment: 19 received Ad26.COV2.S at low or high dose, single or two shots; 5 received placebo; per-sample allocation not given. Sampling took place 63 days after the first vaccine or placebo injection. This CDR3 is 14 amino acids long. Trimming cost V 5 bases and J 3 bases; bases outside gene matches: 6. Per germline, CDR1 MNHEY and CDR2 SVGEGT. This TCR derives from a person aged 18 to 59 who received the Ad26.COV2.S COVID-19 vaccine or a placebo. The rearrangement links TRBV6-2 or TRBV6-3 to TRBJ2-5; 7 nucleotides match TRBD1. The sequenced sample was peripheral blood, obtained in a trial of Ad26.COV2.S vaccine versus placebo. The CDR3 DNA reads TGTGCCAGCAGTCCCCCCGGGACAGAAGAGACCCAGTACTTC. Encoded protein: CASSPPGTEETQYF.